Reported below is one T cell receptor (beta chain). No antigen is known for it. These data belong to a study of blood T cells in healthy people across ages. Points from the study as a whole: Both naive CD4+ cell counts and diversity were greater in long-lived donors than in aged donors.

It was with a sample-barcoded 5' primer and a J-beta primer mix that a second PCR of roughly 7 to 12 cycles was run. All cDNA molecules were each tagged by a template-switch adaptor with 12 random nucleotides. Each CDR3 protein is one row after TCRdb ran MiXCR on the 5' RACE reads. This table has about 670,000 distinct CDR3 sequences, under 65% appearing once. The sample was blood. This receptor was obtained from a woman older than 75 in good health.

The CDR3 loop is CSVDRGLATHEQYF. The CDR3 DNA sequence: TGCAGCGTTGATCGCGGACTAGCGACCCACGAGCAGTACTTC. The gene calls are TRBV29-1 and TRBJ2-7; TRBD2 matches at 9 bases. The germline V gene has CDR1 SQVTM and CDR2 ANQGSEA. The CDR3 runs to 14 residues. V shed 3 bases and J 5 bases; nucleotides not matched to a gene: 8.